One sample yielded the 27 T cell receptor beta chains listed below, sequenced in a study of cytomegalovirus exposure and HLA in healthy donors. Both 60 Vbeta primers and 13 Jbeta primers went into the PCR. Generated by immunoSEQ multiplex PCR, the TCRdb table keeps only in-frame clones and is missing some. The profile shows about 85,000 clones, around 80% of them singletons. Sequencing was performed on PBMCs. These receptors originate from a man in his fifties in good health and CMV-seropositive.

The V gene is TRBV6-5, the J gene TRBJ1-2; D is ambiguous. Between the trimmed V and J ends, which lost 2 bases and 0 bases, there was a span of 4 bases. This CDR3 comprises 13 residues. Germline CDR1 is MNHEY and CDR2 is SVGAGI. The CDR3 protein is CASSYHPNYGYTF. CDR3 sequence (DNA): TGTGCCAGCAGTTACCATCCTAACTATGGCTACACCTTC.

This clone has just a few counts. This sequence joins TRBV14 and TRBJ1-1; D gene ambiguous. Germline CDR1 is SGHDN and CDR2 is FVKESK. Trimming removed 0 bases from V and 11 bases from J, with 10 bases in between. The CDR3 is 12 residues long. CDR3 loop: CASSQDDRGAFF. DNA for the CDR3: TGTGCCAGCAGCCAAGATGATCGCGGGGCTTTCTTT.

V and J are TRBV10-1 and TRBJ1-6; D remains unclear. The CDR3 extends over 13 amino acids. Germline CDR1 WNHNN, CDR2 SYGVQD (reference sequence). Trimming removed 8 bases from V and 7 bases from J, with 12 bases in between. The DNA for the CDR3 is TGCGCCAGCGCGGGAACGTTAAATTCACCCCTCCACTTT. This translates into CASAGTLNSPLHF.

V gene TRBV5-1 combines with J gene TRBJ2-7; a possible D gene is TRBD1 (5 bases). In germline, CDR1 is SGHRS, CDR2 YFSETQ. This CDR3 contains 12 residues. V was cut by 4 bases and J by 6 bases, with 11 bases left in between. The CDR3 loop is CASSVNGAEQYF. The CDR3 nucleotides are TGCGCCAGCAGCGTCAATGGGGCCGAGCAGTACTTC. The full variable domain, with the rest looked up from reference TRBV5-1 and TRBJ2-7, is KAGVTQTPRYLIKTRGQQVTLSCSPISGHRSVSWYQQTPGQGLQFLFEYFSETQRNKGNFPGRFSGRQFSNSRSEMNVSTLELGDSALYLCASSVNGAEQYFGPGTRLTVT.

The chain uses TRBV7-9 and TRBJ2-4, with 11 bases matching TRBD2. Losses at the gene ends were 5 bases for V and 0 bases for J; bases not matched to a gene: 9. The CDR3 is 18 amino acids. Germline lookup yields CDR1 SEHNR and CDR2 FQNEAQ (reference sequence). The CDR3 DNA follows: TGTGCCAGCAGCCCAGTCGAGGGACTAGCGGCAGCCAAAAACATTCAGTACTTC. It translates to CASSPVEGLAAAKNIQYF.

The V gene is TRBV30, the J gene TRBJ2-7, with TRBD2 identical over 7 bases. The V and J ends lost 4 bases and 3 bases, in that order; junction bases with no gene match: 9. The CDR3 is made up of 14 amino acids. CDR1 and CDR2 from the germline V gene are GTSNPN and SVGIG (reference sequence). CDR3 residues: CAWTSGLPLYEQYF. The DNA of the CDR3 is TGTGCCTGGACCTCGGGACTACCCCTCTACGAGCAGTACTTC.

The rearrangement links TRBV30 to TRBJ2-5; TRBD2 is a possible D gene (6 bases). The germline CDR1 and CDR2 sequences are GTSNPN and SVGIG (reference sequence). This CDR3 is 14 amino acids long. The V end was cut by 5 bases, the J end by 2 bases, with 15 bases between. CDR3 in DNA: TGTGCCTGGGAAGAGGGTGGGGGGCAAGAGACCCAGTACTTC. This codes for CAWEEGGGQETQYF.

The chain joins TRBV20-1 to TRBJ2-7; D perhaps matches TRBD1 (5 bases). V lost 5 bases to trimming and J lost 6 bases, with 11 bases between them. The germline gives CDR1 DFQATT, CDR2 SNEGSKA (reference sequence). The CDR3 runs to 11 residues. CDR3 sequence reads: CSAAGNPEQYF. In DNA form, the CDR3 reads TGCAGTGCTGCAGGGAACCCCGAGCAGTACTTC.

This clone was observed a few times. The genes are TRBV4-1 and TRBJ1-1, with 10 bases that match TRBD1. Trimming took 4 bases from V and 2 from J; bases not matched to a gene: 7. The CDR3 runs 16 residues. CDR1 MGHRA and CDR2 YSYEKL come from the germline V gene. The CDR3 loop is CASSRTGGRGNTEAFF. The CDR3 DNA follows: TGCGCCAGCAGCCGGACAGGGGGAAGGGGAAACACTGAAGCTTTCTTT.

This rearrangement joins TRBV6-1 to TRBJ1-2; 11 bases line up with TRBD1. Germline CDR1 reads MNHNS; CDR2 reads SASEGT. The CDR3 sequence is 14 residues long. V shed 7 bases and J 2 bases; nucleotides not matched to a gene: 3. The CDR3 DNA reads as TGTGCCAGCATTTGGACAGGGGGCAACTATGGCTACACCTTC. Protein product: CASIWTGGNYGYTF.

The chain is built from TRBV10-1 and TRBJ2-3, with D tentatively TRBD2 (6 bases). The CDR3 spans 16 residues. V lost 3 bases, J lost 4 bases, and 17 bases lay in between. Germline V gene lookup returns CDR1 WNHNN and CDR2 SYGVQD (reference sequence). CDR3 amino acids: CASSDMGGMGSDTQYF. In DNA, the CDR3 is TGCGCCAGCAGTGACATGGGGGGAATGGGTTCAGATACGCAGTATTTT.

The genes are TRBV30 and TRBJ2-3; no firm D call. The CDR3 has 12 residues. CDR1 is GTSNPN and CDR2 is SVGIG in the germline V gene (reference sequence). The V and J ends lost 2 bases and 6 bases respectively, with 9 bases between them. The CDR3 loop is CAWSITADTQYF. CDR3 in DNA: TGTGCCTGGAGTATAACTGCCGATACGCAGTATTTT.

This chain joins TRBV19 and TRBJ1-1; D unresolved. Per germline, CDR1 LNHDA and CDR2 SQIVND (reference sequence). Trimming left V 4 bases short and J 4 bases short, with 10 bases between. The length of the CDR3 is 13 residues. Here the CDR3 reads CASSNSYGTEAFF. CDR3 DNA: TGTGCCAGTAGTAACTCATACGGCACTGAAGCTTTCTTT.

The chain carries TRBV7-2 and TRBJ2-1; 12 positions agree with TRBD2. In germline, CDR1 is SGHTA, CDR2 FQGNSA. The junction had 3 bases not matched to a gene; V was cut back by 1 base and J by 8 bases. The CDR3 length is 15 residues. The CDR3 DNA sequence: TGTGCCAGCAGCTTAGGACTAGCGGGAGAGGATGAGCAGTTCTTC. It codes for CASSLGLAGEDEQFF.

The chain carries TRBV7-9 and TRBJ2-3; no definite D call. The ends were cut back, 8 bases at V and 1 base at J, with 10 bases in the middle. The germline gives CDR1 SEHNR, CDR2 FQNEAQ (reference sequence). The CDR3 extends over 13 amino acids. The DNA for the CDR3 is TGTGCCAGCCCAGGCAGCCGCACAGATACGCAGTATTTT. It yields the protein CASPGSRTDTQYF.

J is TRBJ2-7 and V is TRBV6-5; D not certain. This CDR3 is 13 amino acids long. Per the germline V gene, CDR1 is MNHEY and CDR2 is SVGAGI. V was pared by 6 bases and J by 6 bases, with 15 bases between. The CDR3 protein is CASRPDSGSEQYF. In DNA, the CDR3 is TGTGCCAGCAGGCCCGATTCGGGTTCCGAGCAGTACTTC.

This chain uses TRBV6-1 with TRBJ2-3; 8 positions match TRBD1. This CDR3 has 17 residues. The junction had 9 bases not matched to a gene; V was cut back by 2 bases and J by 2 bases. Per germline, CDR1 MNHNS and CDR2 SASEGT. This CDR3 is CASSERVGQGLTDTQYF. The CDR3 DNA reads TGTGCCAGCAGTGAAAGAGTAGGACAGGGACTCACAGATACGCAGTATTTT.

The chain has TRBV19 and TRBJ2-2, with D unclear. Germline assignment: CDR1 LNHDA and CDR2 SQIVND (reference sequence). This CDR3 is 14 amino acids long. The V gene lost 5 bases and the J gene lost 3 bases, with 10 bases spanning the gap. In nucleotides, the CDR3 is TGTGCCAGTAGTCCGCGGTTGTACACCGGGGAGCTGTTTTTT. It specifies CASSPRLYTGELFF.

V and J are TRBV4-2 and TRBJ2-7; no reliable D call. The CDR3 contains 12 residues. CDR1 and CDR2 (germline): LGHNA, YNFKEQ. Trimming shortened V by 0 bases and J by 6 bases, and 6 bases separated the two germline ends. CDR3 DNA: TGTGCCAGCAGCCAAGATCTACGCGAGCAGTACTTC. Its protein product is CASSQDLREQYF.

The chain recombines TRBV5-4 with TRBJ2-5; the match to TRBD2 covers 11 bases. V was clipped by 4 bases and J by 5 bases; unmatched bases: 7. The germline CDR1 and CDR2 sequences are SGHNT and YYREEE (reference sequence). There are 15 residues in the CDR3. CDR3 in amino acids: CASSPGTSGGETQYF. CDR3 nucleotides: TGTGCCAGCAGCCCCGGGACTAGCGGAGGGGAGACCCAGTACTTC.

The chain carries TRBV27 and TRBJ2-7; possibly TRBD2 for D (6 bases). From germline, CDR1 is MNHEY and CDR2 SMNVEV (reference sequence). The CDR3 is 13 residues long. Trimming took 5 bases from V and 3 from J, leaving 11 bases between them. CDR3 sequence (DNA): TGTGCCAGCAGTCTGGGACTCCTCTACGAGCAGTACTTC. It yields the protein CASSLGLLYEQYF.

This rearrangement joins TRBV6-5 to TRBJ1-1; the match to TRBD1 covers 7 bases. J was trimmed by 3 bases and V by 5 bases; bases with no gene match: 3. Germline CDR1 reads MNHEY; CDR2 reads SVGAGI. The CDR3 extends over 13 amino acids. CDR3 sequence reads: CASSRDRDTEAFF. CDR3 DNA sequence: TGTGCCAGCAGTCGCGACAGGGACACTGAAGCTTTCTTT.

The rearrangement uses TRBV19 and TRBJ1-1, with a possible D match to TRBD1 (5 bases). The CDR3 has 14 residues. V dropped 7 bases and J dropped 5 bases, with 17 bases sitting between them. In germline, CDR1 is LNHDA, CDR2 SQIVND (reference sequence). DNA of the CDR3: TGTGCCAGTAAGCGGGACCTCCGAGGGACTGAAGCTTTCTTT. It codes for CASKRDLRGTEAFF.

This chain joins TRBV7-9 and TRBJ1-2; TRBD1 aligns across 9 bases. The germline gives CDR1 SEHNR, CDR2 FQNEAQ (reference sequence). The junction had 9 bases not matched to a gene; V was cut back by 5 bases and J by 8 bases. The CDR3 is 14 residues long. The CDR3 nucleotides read TGTGCCAGCAGCGGCCGGACAGGGGAGAGAGGCTACACCTTC. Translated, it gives CASSGRTGERGYTF.

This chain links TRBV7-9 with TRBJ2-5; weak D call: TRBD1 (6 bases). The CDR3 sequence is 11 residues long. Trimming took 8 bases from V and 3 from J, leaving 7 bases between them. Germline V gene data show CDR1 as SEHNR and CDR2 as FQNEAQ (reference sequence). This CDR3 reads CASAGEETQYF. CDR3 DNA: TGTGCCAGCGCAGGGGAAGAGACCCAGTACTTC.

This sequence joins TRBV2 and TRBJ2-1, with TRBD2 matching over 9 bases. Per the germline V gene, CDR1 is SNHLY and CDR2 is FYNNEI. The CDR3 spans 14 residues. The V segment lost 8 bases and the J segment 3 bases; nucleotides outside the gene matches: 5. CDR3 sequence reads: CASAKREDYNEQFF. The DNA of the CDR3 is TGTGCCAGCGCCAAGCGGGAGGACTACAATGAGCAGTTCTTC. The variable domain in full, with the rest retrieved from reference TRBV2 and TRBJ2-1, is EPEVTQTPSHQVTQMGQEVILRCVPISNHLYFYWYRQILGQKVEFLVSFYNNEISEKSEIFDDQFSVERPDGSNFTLKIRSTKLEDSAMYFCASAKREDYNEQFFGPGTRLTVL.

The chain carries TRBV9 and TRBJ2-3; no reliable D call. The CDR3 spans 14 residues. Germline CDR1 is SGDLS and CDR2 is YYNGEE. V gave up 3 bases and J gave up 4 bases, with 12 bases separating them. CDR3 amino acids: CASSARWAADTQYF. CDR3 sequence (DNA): TGTGCCAGCAGCGCTCGTTGGGCAGCAGATACGCAGTATTTT.